This TCR beta chain was captured by sequencing in a study of TIL therapy for anti-PD-1-resistant metastatic lung cancer. Study-wide results and caveats: TIL clonotype persistence in blood showed no apparent association with response.

Comment on this clone: Antigen specificity is unknown.

J was trimmed by 9 bases and V by 6 bases; bases with no gene match: 4. Germline lookup yields CDR1 SQVTM and CDR2 ANQGSEA. The CDR3 totals 11 residues. The libraries were made with immunoSEQ v3. Survey-level samples got 2 million or so read pairs; deep-level samples got 5-6 million. Clones were sequenced by immunoSEQ multiplex PCR, and TCRdb holds only the in-frame ones, with some missing. This table holds about 57,000 clones, 65% to 80% found once. Time point noted: pre-treatment sample, taken before nivolumab and TIL therapy. The source was blood, collected at baseline. The sequence was collected from a woman between 30 and 79 years old with non-small cell lung cancer. The chain links TRBV29-1 to TRBJ2-1; 8 nucleotides match TRBD2. The DNA of the CDR3 is TGCAGCGTACTAGCGGTGAGTGAGCAGTTCTTC. Encoded protein: CSVLAVSEQFF.